This TCR beta chain was recovered during a study of control samples from healthy donors and cancer patients. Trimming removed 6 bases from V and 6 bases from J, with 15 bases in between. The germline CDR1 and CDR2 sequences are MNHEY and SMNVEV (reference sequence). This CDR3 is built from 15 residues. The protocol was immunoSEQ multiplex PCR, while the TCRdb copy is restricted to in-frame clones and leaves out a portion. In the table there are tens of thousands of clones, just over 70% of which are singletons. This TCR was recovered from a male donor with melanoma. Sample: formalin-fixed, paraffin-embedded tissue. The chain recombines TRBV27 with TRBJ1-6; D is perhaps TRBD1 (6 bases). CDR3: CASSPSSDSNSPLHF. The CDR3, as DNA: TGTGCCAGCAGCCCCTCGTCGGACAGTAATTCACCCCTCCACTTT.